The 18 T cell receptor beta chains listed next were all sequenced from one sample in a study of CD8+ T cells in alopecia areata. As to treatment: oral pan-JAK inhibitor, 5-10 mg twice daily. After isolation, RNA underwent reverse transcription to generate cDNA as the sequencing template. Sequencing was performed with immunoSEQ multiplex PCR; in TCRdb, only in-frame clones are kept and a portion is missing. The sample carries under 200,000 clones, approximately 60% recorded once. The sequenced sample was CD4+ T cells sorted from blood, obtained at week 24, from a patient treated with tofacitinib. These receptors all stem from a human donor with alopecia areata.

This CDR3 reads CASNGQGGYSYNSPLHF. CDR3 sequence (DNA): TGTGCCAGCAATGGACAGGGAGGTTATTCCTATAATTCACCCCTCCACTTT. V is TRBV19 and J is TRBJ1-6; 8 bases map to TRBD1. The CDR3 runs 17 residues. V lost 9 bases and J lost 1; bases outside the gene matches: 11. The germline CDR1 and CDR2 sequences are LNHDA and SQIVND (reference sequence).

V and J are TRBV29-1 and TRBJ2-3; TRBD2 matches at 10 bases. The germline CDR1 and CDR2 sequences are SQVTM and ANQGSEA. V gave up 6 bases and J gave up 5 bases; unmatched junction bases: 11. This CDR3 region has 15 residues. CDR3 loop: CSVRLSGGGQDTQYF. CDR3 sequence (DNA): TGCAGCGTCCGCCTGAGCGGGGGGGGACAAGATACGCAGTATTTT.

The chain joins TRBV30 to TRBJ2-7; D is possibly TRBD1 or TRBD2 (5 bases each). Trimming took 3 bases from V and 10 from J, leaving 19 bases between them. Germline V gives CDR1 GTSNPN, CDR2 SVGIG (reference sequence). CDR3 length: 13 amino acids. The DNA for the CDR3 is TGTGCCTGGAGCGGGGACCTCCAACAGAGACAGTACTTC. It is translated as CAWSGDLQQRQYF.

This clone has only a few counts. CDR3 DNA sequence: TGCGCCAGCAGCAACCCGCAGCCCACAGATACGCAGTATTTT. It yields the protein CASSNPQPTDTQYF. The chain is built from TRBV5-1 and TRBJ2-3; no definite D call. CDR1 SGHRS and CDR2 YFSETQ come from the germline V gene. V was shortened by 4 bases and J by 2 bases, with 11 bases between the two germline ends. The CDR3 sequence is 14 residues long.

The chain uses TRBV20-1 and TRBJ1-5; D is unresolved. With 0 bases removed from V and 9 bases from J, the gap between germline ends came to 6 bases. The germline CDR1 and CDR2 sequences are DFQATT and SNEGSKA (reference sequence). This CDR3 has 11 residues. CDR3 in DNA: TGCAGTGCTAGAGAGGCAGGGCCCCAGCATTTT. Amino acid sequence: CSAREAGPQHF.

This rearrangement joins TRBV29-1 to TRBJ2-7; D is unresolved. Trimming removed 6 bases at V and 4 bases at J, with 16 bases between. The germline gives CDR1 SQVTM, CDR2 ANQGSEA. The CDR3 consists of 13 residues. This chain's CDR3 is CSVAQTRGYEQYF. The DNA of the CDR3 is TGCAGCGTCGCCCAGACCCGAGGTTACGAGCAGTACTTC.

The gene calls are TRBV7-9 and TRBJ1-2; D perhaps matches TRBD1 (6 bases). Trimming pared 5 bases from V and 4 bases from J, leaving 20 bases between. From germline, CDR1 is SEHNR and CDR2 FQNEAQ (reference sequence). The CDR3 sequence is 16 residues long. In DNA, the CDR3 is TGTGCCAGCAGCCCGGGGACAAAACCGGCGGGCTATGGCTACACCTTC. The encoded protein is CASSPGTKPAGYGYTF.

The chain couples TRBV5-5 to TRBJ2-1; D perhaps matches TRBD1 (6 bases). Trimming stripped 4 bases from V and 1 base from J, with 12 bases between. The germline CDR1 and CDR2 sequences are SGHKS and YYEKEE (reference sequence). This CDR3 is 15 amino acids long. CDR3 sequence: CASSRTENSYNEQFF. The CDR3 bases are TGTGCCAGCAGCCGGACAGAAAATTCCTACAATGAGCAGTTCTTC.

This clone was seen just once. The chain carries TRBV5-1 and TRBJ2-5; 7 nucleotides line up with TRBD1. Germline-derived CDR1 and CDR2 are SGHRS and YFSETQ. V trimming: 3 bases; J trimming: 3 bases; junction bases outside the gene matches: 5. The CDR3 is made up of 14 amino acids. The CDR3 DNA reads TGCGCCAGCAGCTCCTACAGGGGTGAAGAGACCCAGTACTTC. Protein product: CASSSYRGEETQYF.

The chain joins TRBV29-1 to TRBJ1-2; D not certain. The ends were cut back, 4 bases at V and 14 bases at J, with 14 bases in the middle. Germline CDR1 reads SQVTM; CDR2 reads ANQGSEA. This CDR3 comprises 10 residues. CDR3 DNA: TGCAGCGTTGGGTTGCAATTTGCGACCTTC. This gives the protein CSVGLQFATF. Drawing the rest from reference TRBV29-1 and TRBJ1-2, the complete variable domain is SAVISQKPSRDICQRGTSLTIQCQVDSQVTMMFWYRQQPGQSLTLIATANQGSEATYESGFVIDKFPISRPNLTFSTLTVSNMSPEDSSIYLCSVGLQFATFGSGTRLTVV.

The chain combines TRBV27 with TRBJ2-1; 9 bases line up with TRBD2. This CDR3 is built from 15 residues. Unmatched junction bases numbered 1, after V lost 0 bases and J lost 4 bases. Germline V gives CDR1 MNHEY, CDR2 SMNVEV (reference sequence). The CDR3 region is CASSLSAGGYNEQFF. The CDR3, as DNA: TGTGCCAGCAGTTTATCTGCGGGGGGGTACAATGAGCAGTTCTTC.

DNA of the CDR3: TGTGCCAGCAGCCGCAGAGGGGAGGAGACTGAAGCTTTCTTT. Protein sequence: CASSRRGEETEAFF. The genes are TRBV7-9 and TRBJ1-1; weak D call: TRBD1 (5 bases). CDR3 length equals 14 residues. Germline assignment: CDR1 SEHNR and CDR2 FQNEAQ (reference sequence). The germline V and J ends were trimmed by 5 bases and 5 bases, with 15 bases remaining between them.

This clone occurred a few times. The chain joins TRBV6-1 to TRBJ1-2; D might be TRBD1 (5 bases). Trimming shortened V by 3 bases and J by 4 bases, and 21 bases separated the two germline ends. CDR1 MNHNS and CDR2 SASEGT come from the germline V gene. The CDR3 loop spans 17 amino acids. In DNA, the CDR3 is TGTGCCAGCAGTGATACCGGGAGGTTGGGACCCAGCTATGGCTACACCTTC. Its translation is CASSDTGRLGPSYGYTF.

This sequence joins TRBV5-1 and TRBJ2-3; D not resolved. CDR3 length equals 12 residues. Germline-derived CDR1 and CDR2 are SGHRS and YFSETQ. With 4 bases removed from V and 5 bases from J, the gap between germline ends came to 8 bases. The CDR3 nucleotides are TGCGCCAGCAGCCCCTCCGGAGATACGCAGTATTTT. Its protein product is CASSPSGDTQYF.

This chain uses TRBV6-5 with TRBJ1-1; no firm D call. CDR3 length equals 12 residues. Germline lookup yields CDR1 MNHEY and CDR2 SVGAGI. V was pared by 6 bases and J by 7 bases, with 12 bases between. The CDR3 sequence: CASSSPLFEAFF. For the CDR3, the DNA is TGTGCCAGCAGCTCCCCACTATTTGAAGCTTTCTTT.

V gene TRBV7-9 combines with J gene TRBJ2-3; no definite D call. The CDR3 length is 15 residues. Germline V gene data show CDR1 as SEHNR and CDR2 as FQNEAQ (reference sequence). Trimming removed 1 base from V and 0 bases from J, with 8 bases in between. CDR3 DNA sequence: TGTGCCAGCAGCTTAGACGGAGATAGCACAGATACGCAGTATTTT. Protein sequence: CASSLDGDSTDTQYF.

The gene calls are TRBV21-1 and TRBJ2-5; the table's D call TRBD1 went unverified against the DNA. TRBV21-1 counts as a pseudogene. This CDR3 spans 14 amino acids. The CDR3 DNA reads as TGTGCCAGCAGCAGGTCAGGGTTCCAAGAGACCCAGTACTTC. Encoded protein: CASSRSGFQETQYF.

The table lists this clone with a few counts. The rearrangement joins TRBV5-1 to TRBJ1-1; no firm D call. Trimming left V 0 bases short and J 1 base short, with 10 bases between. This CDR3 is built from 15 residues. Germline CDR1 is SGHRS and CDR2 is YFSETQ. The CDR3 nucleotides read TGCGCCAGCAGCTTGGGAGTGACGGGGAACACTGAAGCTTTCTTT. This sequence encodes CASSLGVTGNTEAFF.